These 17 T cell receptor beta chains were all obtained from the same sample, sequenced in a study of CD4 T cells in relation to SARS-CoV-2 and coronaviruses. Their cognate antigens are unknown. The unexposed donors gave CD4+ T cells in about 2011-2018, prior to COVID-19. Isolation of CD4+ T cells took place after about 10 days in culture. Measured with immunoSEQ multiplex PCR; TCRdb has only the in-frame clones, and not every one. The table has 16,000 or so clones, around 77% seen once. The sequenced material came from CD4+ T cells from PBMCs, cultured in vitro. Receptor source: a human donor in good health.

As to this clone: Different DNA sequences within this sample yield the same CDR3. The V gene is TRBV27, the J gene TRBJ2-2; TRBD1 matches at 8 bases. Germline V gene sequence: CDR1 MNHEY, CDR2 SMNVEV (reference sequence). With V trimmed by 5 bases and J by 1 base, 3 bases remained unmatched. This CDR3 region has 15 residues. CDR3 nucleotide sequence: TGTGCCAGCAGTCTCGACAGGGGGAACACCGGGGAGCTGTTTTTT. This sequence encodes CASSLDRGNTGELFF.

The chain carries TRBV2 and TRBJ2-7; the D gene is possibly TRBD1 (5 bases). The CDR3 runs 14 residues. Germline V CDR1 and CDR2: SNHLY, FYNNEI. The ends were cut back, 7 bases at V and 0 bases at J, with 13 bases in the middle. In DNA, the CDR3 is TGTGCCAGCATTAAGGGGCGAGTCTCCTACGAGCAGTACTTC. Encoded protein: CASIKGRVSYEQYF.

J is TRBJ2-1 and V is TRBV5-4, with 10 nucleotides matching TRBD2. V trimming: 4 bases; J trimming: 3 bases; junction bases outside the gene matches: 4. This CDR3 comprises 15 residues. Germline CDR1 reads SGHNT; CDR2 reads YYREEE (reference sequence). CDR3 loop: CASSKTSGIYNEQFF. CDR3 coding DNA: TGTGCCAGCAGCAAAACTAGCGGGATCTACAATGAGCAGTTCTTC.

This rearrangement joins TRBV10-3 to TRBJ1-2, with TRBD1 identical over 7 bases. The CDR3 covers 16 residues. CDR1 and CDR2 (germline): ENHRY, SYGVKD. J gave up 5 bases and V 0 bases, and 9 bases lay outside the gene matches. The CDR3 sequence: CAISESSVGQSYGYTF. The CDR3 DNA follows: TGTGCCATCAGTGAGTCATCCGTGGGACAGTCTTATGGCTACACCTTC.

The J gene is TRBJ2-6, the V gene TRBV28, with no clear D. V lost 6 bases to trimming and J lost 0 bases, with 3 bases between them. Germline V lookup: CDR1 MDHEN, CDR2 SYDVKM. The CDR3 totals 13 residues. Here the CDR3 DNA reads TGTGCCAGCAGAAGCTCTGGGGCCAACGTCCTGACTTTC. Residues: CASRSSGANVLTF.

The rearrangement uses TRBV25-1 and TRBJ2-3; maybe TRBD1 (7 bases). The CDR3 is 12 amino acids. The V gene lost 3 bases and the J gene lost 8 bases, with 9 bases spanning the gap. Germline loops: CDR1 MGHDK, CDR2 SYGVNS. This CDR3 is CASSDQGGTQYF. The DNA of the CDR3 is TGTGCCAGCAGTGATCAGGGGGGTACGCAGTATTTT. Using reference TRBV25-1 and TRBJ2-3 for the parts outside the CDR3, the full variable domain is EADIYQTPRYLVIGTGKKITLECSQTMGHDKMYWYQQDPGMELHLIHYSYGVNSTEKGDLSSESTVSRIRTEHFPLTLESARPSHTSQYLCASSDQGGTQYFGPGTRLTVL.

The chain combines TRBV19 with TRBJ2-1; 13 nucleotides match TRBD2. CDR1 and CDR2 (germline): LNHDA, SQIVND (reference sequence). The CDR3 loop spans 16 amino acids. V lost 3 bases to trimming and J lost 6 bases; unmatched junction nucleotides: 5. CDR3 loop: CASSMTSGRPSNEQFF. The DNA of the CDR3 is TGTGCCAGTAGTATGACTAGCGGGAGGCCTTCCAATGAGCAGTTCTTC.

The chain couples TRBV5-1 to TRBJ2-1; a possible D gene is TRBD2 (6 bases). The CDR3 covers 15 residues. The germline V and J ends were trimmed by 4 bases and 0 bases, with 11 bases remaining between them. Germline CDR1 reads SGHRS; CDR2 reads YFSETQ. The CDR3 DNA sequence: TGCGCCAGCAGCCTACCTAGCGCCTCCTACAATGAGCAGTTCTTC. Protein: CASSLPSASYNEQFF.

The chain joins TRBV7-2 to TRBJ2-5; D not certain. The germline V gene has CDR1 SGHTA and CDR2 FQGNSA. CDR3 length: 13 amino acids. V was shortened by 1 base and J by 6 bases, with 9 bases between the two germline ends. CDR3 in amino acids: CASSLGFGQTQYF. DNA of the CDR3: TGTGCCAGCAGCTTAGGCTTCGGACAGACCCAGTACTTC.

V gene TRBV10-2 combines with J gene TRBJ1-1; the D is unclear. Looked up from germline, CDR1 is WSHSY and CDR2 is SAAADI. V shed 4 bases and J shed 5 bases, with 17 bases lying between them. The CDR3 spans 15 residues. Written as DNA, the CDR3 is TGCGCCAGCAGTGTGCACACTGGAATCCCAACTGAAGCTTTCTTT. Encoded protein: CASSVHTGIPTEAFF.

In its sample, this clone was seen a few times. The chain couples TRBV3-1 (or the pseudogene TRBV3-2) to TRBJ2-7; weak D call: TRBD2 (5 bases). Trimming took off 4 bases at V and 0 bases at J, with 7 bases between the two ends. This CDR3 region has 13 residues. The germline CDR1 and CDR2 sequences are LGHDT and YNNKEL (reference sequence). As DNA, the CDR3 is TGTGCCAGCAGCCCCGACTACTCCTACGAGCAGTACTTC. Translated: CASSPDYSYEQYF.

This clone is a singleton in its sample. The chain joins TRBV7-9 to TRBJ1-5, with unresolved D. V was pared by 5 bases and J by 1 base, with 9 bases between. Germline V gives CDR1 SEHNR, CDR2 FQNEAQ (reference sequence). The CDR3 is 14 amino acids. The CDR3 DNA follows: TGTGCCAGCAGCGAGAAAGACAGCAATCAGCCCCAGCATTTT. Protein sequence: CASSEKDSNQPQHF.

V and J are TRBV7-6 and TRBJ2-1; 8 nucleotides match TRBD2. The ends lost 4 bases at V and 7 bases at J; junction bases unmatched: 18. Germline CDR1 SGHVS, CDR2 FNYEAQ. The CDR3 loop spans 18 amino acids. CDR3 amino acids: CASSSVGGGTSDPNEQFF. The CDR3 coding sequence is TGTGCCAGCAGCTCAGTCGGGGGCGGGACTAGTGATCCTAATGAGCAGTTCTTC.

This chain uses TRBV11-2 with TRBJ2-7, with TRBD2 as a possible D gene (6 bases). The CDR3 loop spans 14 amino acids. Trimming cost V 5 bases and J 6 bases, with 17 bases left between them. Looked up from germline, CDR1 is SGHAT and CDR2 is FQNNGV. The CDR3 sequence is CASSPYYLGGEQYF. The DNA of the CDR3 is TGTGCCAGCAGCCCATATTACCTCGGGGGCGAGCAGTACTTC.

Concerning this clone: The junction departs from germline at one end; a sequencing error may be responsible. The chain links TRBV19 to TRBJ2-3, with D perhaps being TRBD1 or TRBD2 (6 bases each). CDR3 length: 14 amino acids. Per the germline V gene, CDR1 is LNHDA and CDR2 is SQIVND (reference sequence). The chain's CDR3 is CAGSTRGLPDTQYF. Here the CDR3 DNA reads TGTGCCGGTAGTACTCGGGGGCTGCCAGATACGCAGTATTTT.

The CDR3 sequence: CASSPRLPPRRDTQYF. The CDR3 nucleotides read TGTGCCAGCAGTCCGCGACTACCGCCGAGAAGGGATACGCAGTATTTT. This chain connects TRBV6-2 or TRBV6-3 to TRBJ2-3; D is perhaps TRBD2 (5 bases). Germline CDR1 MNHEY, CDR2 SVGEGT. V was clipped by 5 bases and J by 6 bases, with 21 bases between them. The CDR3 sequence is 16 residues long.

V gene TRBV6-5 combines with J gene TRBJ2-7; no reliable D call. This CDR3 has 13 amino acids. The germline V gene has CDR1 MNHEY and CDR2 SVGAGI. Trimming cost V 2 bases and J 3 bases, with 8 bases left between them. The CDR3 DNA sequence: TGTGCCAGCAGTTACATCGGTGACTACGAGCAGTACTTC. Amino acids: CASSYIGDYEQYF.